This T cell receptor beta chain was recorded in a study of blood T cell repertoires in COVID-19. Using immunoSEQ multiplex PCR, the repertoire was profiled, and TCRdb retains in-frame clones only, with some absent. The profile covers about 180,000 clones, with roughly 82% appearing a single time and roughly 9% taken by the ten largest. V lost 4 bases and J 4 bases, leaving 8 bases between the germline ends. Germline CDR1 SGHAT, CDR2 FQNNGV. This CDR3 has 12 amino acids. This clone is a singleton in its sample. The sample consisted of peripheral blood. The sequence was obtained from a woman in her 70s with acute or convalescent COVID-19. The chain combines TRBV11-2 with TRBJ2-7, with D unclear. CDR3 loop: CASSSSLYEQYF. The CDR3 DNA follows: TGTGCCAGCAGCTCTTCCTTGTACGAGCAGTACTTC.